The sequence of this T cell receptor (beta chain) was determined in a study of CD8+ T cells in alopecia areata. Whole-study context: Treatment ran 6 to 18 months, with 6 months of follow-up afterward.

General study findings and limits: Clonality was higher in lesional than normal scalp, especially in alopecia totalis/universalis. Normal skin's resident alphabeta T cells are also sequenced in scalp samples.

RNA extraction and reverse transcription yielded cDNA as sequencing template. Profiled with immunoSEQ multiplex PCR; TCRdb holds only in-frame clones, not every one. The sample carries about 130,000 clones, roughly 53% recorded once. In regard to this clone: As yet, its antigen is unknown.

The CDR3 runs to 14 residues. The V end lost 3 bases, the J end lost 0 bases, and 6 bases lay between the germline ends. Germline-derived CDR1 and CDR2 are SNHLY and FYNNEI. The sequence came from a human donor with alopecia areata. The material was CD4+ T cells sorted from blood, obtained at week 0. The rearrangement links TRBV2 to TRBJ1-5; no definite D call. The CDR3 DNA follows: TGTGCCAGCAGTGAGACCGATAGCAATCAGCCCCAGCATTTT. This translates into CASSETDSNQPQHF.